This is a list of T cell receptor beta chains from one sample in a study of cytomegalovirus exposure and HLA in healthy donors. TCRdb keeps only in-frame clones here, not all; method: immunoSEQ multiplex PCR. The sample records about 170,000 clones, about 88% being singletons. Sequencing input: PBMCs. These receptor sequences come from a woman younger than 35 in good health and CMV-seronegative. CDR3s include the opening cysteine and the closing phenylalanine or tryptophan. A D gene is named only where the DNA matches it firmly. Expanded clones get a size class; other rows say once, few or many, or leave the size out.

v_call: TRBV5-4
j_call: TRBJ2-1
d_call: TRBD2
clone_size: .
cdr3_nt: TGTGCCAGCAACGCGCGGGAGTGGACGGACAATGAGCAGTTCTTC
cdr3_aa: CASNAREWTDNEQFF

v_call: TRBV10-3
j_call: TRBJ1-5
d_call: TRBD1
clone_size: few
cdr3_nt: TGTGCCATCAGCCAGGGGGATAGCAATCAGCCCCAGCATTTT
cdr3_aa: CAISQGDSNQPQHF

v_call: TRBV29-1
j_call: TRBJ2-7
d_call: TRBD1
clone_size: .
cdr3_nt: TGCAGCGTTGCTTCGGGACAGGGACAGCACGAGCAGTACTTC
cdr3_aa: CSVASGQGQHEQYF

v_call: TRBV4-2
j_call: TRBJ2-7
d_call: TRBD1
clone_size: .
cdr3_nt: TGTGCCAGCAGCCAAGGGACAGGGCCGTACGAGCAGTACTTC
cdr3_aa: CASSQGTGPYEQYF

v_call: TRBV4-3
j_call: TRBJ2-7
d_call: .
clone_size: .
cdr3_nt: TGCGCCAGCAGCCTGAACCGGGGCTCCTACGAGCAGTACTTC
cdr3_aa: CASSLNRGSYEQYF

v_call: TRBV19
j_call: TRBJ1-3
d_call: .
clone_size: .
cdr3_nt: TGTGCCAGTAGTATTAATCTCGGGTCGGGAAACACCATATATTTT
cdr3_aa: CASSINLGSGNTIYF

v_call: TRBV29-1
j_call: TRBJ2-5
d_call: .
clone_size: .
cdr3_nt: TGCAGCGGACAGTTCAGGGAGACCCAGTACTTC
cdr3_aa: CSGQFRETQYF

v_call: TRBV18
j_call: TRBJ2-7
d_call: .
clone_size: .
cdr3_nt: TGTGCCAGCTCACCAGCAAGCGGAGGCGGGAACTCCTACGAGCAGTACTTC
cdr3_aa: CASSPASGGGNSYEQYF

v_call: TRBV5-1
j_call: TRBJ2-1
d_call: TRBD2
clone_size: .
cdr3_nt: TGCGCCAGCAACCCTCTAGCGGACACGTACAATGAGCAGTTCTTC
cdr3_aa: CASNPLADTYNEQFF

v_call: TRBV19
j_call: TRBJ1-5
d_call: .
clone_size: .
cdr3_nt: TGTGCCAGTAGCGACGAGGATCAGCCCCAGCATTTT
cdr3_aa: CASSDEDQPQHF

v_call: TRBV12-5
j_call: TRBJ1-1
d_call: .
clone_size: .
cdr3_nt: TGTGCTAGTGGCCTACTTGACCCGGGTGAAGCTTTCTTT
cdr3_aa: CASGLLDPGEAFF

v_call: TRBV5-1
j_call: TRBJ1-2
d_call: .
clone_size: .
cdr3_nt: TGCGCCAGCAGAGGGGCCGGCTATGGCTACACCTTC
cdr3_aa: CASRGAGYGYTF

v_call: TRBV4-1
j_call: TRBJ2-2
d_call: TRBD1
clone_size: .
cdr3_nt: TGCGCCAGCAGCATTAGACTCTCAGGGGGCGCGGACGGGGAGCTGTTTTTT
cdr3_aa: CASSIRLSGGADGELFF

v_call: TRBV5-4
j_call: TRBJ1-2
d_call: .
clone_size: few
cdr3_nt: TGTGCCAGCAGCTTCGACAGTAACTATGGCTACACCTTC
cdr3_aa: CASSFDSNYGYTF

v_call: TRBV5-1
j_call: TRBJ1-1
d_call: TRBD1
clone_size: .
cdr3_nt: TGCGCCAGCAGCCTGGGACAGGGGATGACTGAAGCTTTCTTT
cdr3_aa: CASSLGQGMTEAFF

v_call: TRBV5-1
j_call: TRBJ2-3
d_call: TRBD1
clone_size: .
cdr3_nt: TGCGCCAGCGGACAGGGTGACACAGATACGCAGTATTTT
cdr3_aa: CASGQGDTDTQYF

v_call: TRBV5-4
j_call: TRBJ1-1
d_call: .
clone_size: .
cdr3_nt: TGTGCCAGCAGCTTGGATAATTATATGAACACTGAAGCTTTCTTT
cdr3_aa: CASSLDNYMNTEAFF

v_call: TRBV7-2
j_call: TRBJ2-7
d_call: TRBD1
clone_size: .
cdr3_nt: TGTGCCAGCAGCTTAGTTGGACAGGAGCTCGAGCAGTACTTC
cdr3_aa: CASSLVGQELEQYF

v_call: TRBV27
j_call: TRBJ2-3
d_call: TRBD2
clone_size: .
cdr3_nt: TGTGCCAGCAGTTTATCGATGAGCGGGGGGGGAGATACGCAGTATTTT
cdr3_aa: CASSLSMSGGGDTQYF

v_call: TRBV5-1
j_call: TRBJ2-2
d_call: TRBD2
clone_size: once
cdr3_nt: TGCGCCAGCAGCTTGGCCGGTCCGGGGGGGAACACCGGGGAGCTGTTTTTT
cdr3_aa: CASSLAGPGGNTGELFF